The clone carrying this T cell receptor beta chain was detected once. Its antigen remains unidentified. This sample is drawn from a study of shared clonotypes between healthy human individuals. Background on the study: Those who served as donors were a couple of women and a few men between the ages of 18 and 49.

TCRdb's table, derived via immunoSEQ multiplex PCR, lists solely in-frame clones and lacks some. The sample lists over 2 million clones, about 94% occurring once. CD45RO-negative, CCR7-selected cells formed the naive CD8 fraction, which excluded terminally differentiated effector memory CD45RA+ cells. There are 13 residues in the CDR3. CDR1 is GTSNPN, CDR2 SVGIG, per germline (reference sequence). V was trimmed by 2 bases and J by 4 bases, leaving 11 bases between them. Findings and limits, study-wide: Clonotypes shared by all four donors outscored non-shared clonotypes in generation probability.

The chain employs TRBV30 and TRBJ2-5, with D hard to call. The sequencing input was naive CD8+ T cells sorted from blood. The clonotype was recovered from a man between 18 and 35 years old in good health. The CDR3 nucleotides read TGTGCCTGGAGTCTGACAATGGGAGAGACCCAGTACTTC. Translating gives CAWSLTMGETQYF.